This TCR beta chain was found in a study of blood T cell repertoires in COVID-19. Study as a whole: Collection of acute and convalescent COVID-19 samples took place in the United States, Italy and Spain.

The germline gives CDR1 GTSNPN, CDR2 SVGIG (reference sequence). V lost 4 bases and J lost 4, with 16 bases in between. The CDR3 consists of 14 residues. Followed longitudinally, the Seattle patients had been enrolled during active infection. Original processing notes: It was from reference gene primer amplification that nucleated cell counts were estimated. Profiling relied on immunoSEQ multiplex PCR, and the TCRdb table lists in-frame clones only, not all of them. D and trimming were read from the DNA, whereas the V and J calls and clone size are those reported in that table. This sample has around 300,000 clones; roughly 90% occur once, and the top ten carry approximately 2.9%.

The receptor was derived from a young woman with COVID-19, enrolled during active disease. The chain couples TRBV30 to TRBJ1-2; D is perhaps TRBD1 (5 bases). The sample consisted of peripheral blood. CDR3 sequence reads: CAWTGTAGGYGYTF. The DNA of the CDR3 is TGTGCCTGGACTGGGACGGCGGGGGGCTATGGCTACACCTTC.